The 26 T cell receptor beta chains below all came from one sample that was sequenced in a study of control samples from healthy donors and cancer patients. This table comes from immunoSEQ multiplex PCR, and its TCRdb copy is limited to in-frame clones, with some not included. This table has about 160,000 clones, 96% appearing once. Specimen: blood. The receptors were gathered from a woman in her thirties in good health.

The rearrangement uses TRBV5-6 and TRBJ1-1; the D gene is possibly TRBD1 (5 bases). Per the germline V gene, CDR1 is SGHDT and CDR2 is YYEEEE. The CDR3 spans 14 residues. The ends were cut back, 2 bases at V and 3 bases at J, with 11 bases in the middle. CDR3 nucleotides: TGTGCCAGCAGCTTTCTCTCAGGGTACACTGAAGCTTTCTTT. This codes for CASSFLSGYTEAFF.

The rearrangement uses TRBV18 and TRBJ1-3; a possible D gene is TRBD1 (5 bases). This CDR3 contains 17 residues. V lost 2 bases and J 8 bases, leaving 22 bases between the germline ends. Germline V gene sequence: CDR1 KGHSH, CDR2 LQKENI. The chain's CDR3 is CASSPLALGGTPHTIYF. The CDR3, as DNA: TGTGCCAGCTCACCATTAGCTCTTGGGGGGACCCCACACACCATATATTTT.

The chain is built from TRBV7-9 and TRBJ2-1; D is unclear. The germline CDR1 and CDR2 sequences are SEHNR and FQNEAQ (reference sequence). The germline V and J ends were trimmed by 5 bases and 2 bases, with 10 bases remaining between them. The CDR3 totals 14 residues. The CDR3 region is CASSIRSPYNEQFF. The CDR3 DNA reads TGTGCCAGCAGCATTAGGAGCCCCTACAATGAGCAGTTCTTC.

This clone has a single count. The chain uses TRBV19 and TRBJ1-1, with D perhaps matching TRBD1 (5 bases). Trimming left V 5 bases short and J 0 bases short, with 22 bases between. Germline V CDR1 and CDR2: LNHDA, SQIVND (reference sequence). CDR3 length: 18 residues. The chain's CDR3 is CASSSPRGWGMMNTEAFF. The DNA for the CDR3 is TGTGCCAGTAGTTCCCCCCGGGGGTGGGGTATGATGAACACTGAAGCTTTCTTT.

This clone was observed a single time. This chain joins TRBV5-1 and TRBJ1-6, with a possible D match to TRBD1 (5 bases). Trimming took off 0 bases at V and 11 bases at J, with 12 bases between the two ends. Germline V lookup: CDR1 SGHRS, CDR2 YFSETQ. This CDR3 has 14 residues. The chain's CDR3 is CASSLAGLGAPLHF. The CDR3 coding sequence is TGCGCCAGCAGCTTGGCAGGCCTGGGGGCACCCCTCCACTTT.

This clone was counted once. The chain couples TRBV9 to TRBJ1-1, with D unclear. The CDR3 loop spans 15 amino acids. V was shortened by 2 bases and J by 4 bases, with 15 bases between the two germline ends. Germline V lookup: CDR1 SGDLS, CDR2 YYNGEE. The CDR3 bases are TGTGCCAGCAGCGTCACCCCGGGATCTGGCACTGAAGCTTTCTTT. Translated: CASSVTPGSGTEAFF.

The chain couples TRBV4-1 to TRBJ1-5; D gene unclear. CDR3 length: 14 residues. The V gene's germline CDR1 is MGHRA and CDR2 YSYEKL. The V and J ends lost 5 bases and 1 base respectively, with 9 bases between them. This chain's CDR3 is CASSAQESNQPQHF. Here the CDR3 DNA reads TGCGCCAGCAGCGCACAAGAAAGCAATCAGCCCCAGCATTTT.

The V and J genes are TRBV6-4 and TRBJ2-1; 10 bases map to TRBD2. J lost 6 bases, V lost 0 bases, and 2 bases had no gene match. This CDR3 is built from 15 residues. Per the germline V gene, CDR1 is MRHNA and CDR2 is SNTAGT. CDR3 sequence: CASSDSSGGFNEQFF. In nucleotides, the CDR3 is TGTGCCAGCAGTGACTCTAGCGGGGGGTTCAATGAGCAGTTCTTC.

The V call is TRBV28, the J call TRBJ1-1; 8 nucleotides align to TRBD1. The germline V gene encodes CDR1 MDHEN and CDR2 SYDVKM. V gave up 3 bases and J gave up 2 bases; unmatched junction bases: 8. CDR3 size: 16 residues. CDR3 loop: CASSLPGTGSNTEAFF. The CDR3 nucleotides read TGTGCCAGCAGTTTGCCAGGGACAGGTAGTAACACTGAAGCTTTCTTT.

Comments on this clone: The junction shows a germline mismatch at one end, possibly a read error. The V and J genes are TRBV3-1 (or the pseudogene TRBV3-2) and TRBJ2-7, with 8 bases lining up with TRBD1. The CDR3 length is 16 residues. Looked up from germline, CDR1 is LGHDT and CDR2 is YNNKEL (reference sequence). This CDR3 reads CVSSQDLTGGSDEQYF. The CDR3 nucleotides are TGTGTCAGCAGCCAAGATTTAACAGGGGGAAGCGACGAGCAGTACTTC.

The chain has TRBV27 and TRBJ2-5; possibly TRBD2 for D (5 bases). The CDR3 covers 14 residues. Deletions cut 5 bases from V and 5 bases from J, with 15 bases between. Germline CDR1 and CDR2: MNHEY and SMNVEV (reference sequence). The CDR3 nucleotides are TGTGCCAGCAGTAGCCCGTCTCGGAGGGAGACCCAGTACTTC. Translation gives CASSSPSRRETQYF.

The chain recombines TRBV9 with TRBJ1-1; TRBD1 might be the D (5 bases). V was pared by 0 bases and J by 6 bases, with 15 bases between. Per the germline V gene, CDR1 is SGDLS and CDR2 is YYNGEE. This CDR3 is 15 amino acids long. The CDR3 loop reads CASSVASGRGPEAFF. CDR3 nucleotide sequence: TGTGCCAGCAGCGTAGCCTCCGGGAGGGGACCTGAAGCTTTCTTT.

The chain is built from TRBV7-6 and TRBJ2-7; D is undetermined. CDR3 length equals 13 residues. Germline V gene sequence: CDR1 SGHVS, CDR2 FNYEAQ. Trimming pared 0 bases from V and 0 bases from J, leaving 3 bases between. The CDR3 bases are TGTGCCAGCAGCTTAGCGAGCTCCTACGAGCAGTACTTC. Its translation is CASSLASSYEQYF.

The CDR3 spells CASSYRYGYTF. CDR3 nucleotide sequence: TGTGCCAGCAGTTACCGGTATGGCTACACCTTC. V gene TRBV28 combines with J gene TRBJ1-2; no definite D call. The CDR3 runs to 11 residues. CDR1 and CDR2 (germline): MDHEN, SYDVKM. V was trimmed by 4 bases and J by 5 bases, leaving 5 bases between them.

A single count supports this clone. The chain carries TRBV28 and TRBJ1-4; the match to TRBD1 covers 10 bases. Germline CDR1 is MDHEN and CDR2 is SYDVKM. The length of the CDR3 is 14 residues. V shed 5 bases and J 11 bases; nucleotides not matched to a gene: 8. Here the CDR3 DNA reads TGTGCCAGCAGTGAAACGGACAGGGGGGAGAAACTGTTTTTT. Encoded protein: CASSETDRGEKLFF.

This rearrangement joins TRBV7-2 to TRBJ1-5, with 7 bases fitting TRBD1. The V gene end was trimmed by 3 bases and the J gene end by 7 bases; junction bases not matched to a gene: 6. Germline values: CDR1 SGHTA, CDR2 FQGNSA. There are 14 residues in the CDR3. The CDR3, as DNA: TGTGCCAGCAGCTTTGGGCAGGGGGGACAGCCCCAGCATTTT. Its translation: CASSFGQGGQPQHF.

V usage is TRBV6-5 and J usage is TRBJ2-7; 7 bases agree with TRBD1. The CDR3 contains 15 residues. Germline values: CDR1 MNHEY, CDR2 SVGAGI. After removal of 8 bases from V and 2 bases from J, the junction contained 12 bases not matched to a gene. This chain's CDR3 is CASSQGELDPYEQYF. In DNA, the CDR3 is TGTGCCAGCTCGCAGGGGGAACTGGACCCCTACGAGCAGTACTTC.

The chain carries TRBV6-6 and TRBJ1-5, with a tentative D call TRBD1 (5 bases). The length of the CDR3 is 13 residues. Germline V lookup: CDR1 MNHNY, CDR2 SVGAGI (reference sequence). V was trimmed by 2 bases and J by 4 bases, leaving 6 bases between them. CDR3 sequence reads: CASSYGGNQPQHF. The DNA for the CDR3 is TGTGCCAGCAGTTACGGGGGTAATCAGCCCCAGCATTTT.

CDR3: CASSQGQSPPYNEQFF. The DNA for the CDR3 is TGTGCCAGCAGCCAAGGACAGTCTCCCCCCTACAATGAGCAGTTCTTC. The rearrangement joins TRBV4-2 to TRBJ2-1; D may be TRBD1 (5 bases). The CDR3 loop spans 16 amino acids. V lost 1 base and J lost 2, with 12 bases in between. Germline CDR1 and CDR2: LGHNA and YNFKEQ.

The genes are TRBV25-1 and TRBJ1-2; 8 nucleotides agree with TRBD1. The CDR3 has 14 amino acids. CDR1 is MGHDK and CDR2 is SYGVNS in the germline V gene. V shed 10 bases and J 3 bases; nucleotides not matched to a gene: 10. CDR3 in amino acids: CATRRQDRDYGYTF. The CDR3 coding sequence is TGTGCCACCCGACGACAGGACAGGGACTATGGCTACACCTTC.

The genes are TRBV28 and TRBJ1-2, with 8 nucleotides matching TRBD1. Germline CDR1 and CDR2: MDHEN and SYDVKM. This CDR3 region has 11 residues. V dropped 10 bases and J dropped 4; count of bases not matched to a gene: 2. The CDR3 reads CATTGGYGYTF. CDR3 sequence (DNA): TGTGCCACTACAGGGGGCTATGGCTACACCTTC.

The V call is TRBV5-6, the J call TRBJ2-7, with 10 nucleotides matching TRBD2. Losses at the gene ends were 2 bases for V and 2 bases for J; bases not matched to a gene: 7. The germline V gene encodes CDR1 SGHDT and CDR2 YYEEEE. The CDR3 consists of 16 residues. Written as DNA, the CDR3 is TGTGCCAGCAGCTTAGCAGCGGGAGGGCCCCCCTACGAGCAGTACTTC. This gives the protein CASSLAAGGPPYEQYF.

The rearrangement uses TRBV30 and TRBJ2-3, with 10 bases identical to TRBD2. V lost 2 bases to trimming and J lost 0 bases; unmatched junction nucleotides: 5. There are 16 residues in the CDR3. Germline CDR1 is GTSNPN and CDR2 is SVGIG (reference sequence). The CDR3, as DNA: TGTGCCTGGAGTCTCGGACTAGCGGCTAGCACAGATACGCAGTATTTT. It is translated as CAWSLGLAASTDTQYF.

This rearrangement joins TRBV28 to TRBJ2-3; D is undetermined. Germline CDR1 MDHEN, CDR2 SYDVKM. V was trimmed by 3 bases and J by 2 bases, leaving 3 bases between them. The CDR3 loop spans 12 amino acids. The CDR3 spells CASSLDTDTQYF. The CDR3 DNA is TGTGCCAGCAGTTTGGACACAGATACGCAGTATTTT.

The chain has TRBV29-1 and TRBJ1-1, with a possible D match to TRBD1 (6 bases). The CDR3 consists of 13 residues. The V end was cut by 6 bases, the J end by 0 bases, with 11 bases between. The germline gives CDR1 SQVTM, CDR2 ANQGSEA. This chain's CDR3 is CSVQGRLNTEAFF. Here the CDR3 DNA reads TGCAGCGTGCAGGGGCGACTGAACACTGAAGCTTTCTTT.

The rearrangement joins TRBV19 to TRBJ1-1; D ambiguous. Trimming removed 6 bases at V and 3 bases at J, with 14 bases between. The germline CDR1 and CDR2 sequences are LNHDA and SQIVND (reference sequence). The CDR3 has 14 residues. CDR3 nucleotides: TGTGCCAGTAGCGCCTCCCCAACTGACACTGAAGCTTTCTTT. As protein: CASSASPTDTEAFF.